This TCR beta chain was recovered during a study of blood T cells in healthy people across ages. This clonotype was recorded many times. Its antigen is not identified. Study-wide findings and caveats: Comparison with aged donors showed that long-lived donors had more naive CD4+ cells and higher diversity.

PBMCs numbering at least 6.5 million were isolated per sample. It was with a sample-barcoded 5' primer and a J-beta primer mix that a second PCR of roughly 7 to 11 cycles was run. Using its own MiXCR run on the 5' RACE reads, TCRdb lists one record per CDR3 protein. The sample lists 780,000 or so distinct CDR3 sequences; more than 20% were seen once. The CDR3 sequence is 11 residues long. Trimming cost V 0 bases and J 3 bases, with 0 bases left between them. The germline V gene encodes CDR1 DFQATT and CDR2 SNEGSKA (reference sequence). This sample also belongs to another study, concerning T cells of mothers and their children. That investigation notes: Donors were three healthy Caucasian mothers and their six children.

V and J are TRBV20-1 and TRBJ2-1; D not certain. This TCR derives from a boy aged 10-17 years in good health. Input material: blood. This chain's CDR3 is CSARDYNEQFF. In DNA form, the CDR3 reads TGCAGTGCTAGAGACTACAATGAGCAGTTCTTC.